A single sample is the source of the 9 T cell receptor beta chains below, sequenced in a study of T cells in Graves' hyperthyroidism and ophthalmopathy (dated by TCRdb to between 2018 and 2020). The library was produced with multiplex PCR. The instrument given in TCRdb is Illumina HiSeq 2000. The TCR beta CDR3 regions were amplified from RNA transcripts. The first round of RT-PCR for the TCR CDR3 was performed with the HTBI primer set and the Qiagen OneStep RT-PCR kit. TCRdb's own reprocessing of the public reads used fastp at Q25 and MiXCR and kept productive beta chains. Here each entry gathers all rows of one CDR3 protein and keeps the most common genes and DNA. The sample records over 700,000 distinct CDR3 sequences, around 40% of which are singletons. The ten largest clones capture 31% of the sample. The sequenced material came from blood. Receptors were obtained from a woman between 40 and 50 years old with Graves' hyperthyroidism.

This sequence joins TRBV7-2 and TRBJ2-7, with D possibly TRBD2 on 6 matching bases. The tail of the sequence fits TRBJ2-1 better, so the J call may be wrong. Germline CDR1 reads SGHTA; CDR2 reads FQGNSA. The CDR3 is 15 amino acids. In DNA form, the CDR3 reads TGTGCCAGCAGCCAAGGCGCGGGACCCTGGGATGAGCAGTTCTTC. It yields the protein CASSQGAGPWDEQFF.

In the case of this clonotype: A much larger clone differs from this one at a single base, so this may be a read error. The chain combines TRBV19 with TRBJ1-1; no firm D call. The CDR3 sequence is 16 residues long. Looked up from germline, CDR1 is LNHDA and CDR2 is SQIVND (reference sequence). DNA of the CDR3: TGTGCCGGTAGTATCCCCAACAGAGCAGGGAACACTGAAGCTTTCTTT. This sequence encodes CAGSIPNRAGNTEAFF.

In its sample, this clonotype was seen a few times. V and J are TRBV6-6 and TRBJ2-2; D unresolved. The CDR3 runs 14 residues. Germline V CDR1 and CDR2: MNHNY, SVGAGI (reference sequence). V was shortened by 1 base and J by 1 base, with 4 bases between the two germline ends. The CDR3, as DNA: TGTGCCAGCAGTTACTGGGGGAACACCGGGGAGCTGTTTTTT. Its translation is CASSYWGNTGELFF.

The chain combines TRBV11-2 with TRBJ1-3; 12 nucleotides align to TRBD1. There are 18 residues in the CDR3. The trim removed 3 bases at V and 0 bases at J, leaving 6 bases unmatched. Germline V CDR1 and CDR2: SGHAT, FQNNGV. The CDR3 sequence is CASSFPGQGACSGNTIYF. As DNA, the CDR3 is TGTGCCAGCAGCTTTCCGGGACAGGGGGCCTGCTCTGGAAACACCATATATTTT. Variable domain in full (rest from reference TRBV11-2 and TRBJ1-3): EAGVAQSPRYKIIEKRQSVAFWCNPISGHATLYWYQQILGQGPKLLIQFQNNGVVDDSQLPKDRFSAERLKGVDSTLKIQPAKLEDSAVYLCASSFPGQGACSGNTIYFGEGSWLTVV.

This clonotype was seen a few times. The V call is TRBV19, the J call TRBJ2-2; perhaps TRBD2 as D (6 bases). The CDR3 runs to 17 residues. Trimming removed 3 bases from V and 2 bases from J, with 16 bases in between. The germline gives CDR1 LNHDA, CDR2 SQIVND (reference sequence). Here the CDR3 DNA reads TGTGCCAGTAGTATGGCCGGGATAGCGGCTAACACCGGGGAGCTGTTTTTT. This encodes CASSMAGIAANTGELFF.

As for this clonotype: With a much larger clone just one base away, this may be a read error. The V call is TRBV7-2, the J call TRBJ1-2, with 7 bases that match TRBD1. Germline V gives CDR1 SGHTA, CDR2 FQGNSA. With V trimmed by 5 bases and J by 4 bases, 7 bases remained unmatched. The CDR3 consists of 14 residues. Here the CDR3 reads CASSTGQCSYGYTF. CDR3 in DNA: TGTGCCAGCAGCACGGGACAGTGTAGCTATGGCTACACCTTC.

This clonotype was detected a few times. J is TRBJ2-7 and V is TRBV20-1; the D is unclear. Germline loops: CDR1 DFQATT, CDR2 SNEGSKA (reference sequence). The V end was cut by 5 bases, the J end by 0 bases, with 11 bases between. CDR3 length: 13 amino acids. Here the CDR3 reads CSADYWSSYEQYF. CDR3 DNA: TGCAGTGCTGATTACTGGAGCTCCTACGAGCAGTACTTC.

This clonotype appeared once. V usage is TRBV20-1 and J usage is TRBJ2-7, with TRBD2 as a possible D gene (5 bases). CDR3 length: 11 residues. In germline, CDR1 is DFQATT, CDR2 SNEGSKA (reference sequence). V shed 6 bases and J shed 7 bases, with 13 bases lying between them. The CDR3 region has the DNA TGCAGTGCAGCGGCCTCGGGGGAGCAGTACTTC. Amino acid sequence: CSAAASGEQYF.

The CDR3 spells CATSSRTVDTGELFF. As DNA, the CDR3 is TGTGCCACCAGCAGTCGTACGGTGGACACCGGGGAGCTGTTTTTT. This chain joins TRBV15 and TRBJ2-2, with D hard to call. V shed 3 bases and J shed 3 bases, with 11 bases lying between them. The CDR3 is 15 residues long. Germline assignment: CDR1 LNHNV and CDR2 YYDKDF (reference sequence).